Shown below are 12 T cell receptor beta chains from a single sample sequenced in a study of B cell selection in AIRE deficiency. Regulatory T cells were sorted as CD4+CD25hiCD127low/negative cells. Profiled with immunoSEQ multiplex PCR; TCRdb holds only in-frame clones, not every one. The data hold about 26,000 clones, with 92% observed a single time. Sequenced: CD4+CD25+ Tregs sorted from PBMCs. These TCRs come from a human donor in good health.

The chain joins TRBV5-5 to TRBJ2-1; 9 bases fit TRBD2. Germline V gene lookup returns CDR1 SGHKS and CDR2 YYEKEE (reference sequence). The CDR3 is made up of 15 amino acids. The V gene end was trimmed by 0 bases and the J gene end by 8 bases; junction bases not matched to a gene: 6. For the CDR3, the DNA is TGTGCCAGCAGCTTGGTAGGGACTAGCAGCCATGAGCAGTTCTTC. This encodes CASSLVGTSSHEQFF.

The chain employs TRBV30 and TRBJ1-5; D is possibly TRBD1 (6 bases). CDR1 is GTSNPN and CDR2 is SVGIG in the germline V gene (reference sequence). The CDR3 totals 14 residues. The ends were cut back, 3 bases at V and 7 bases at J, with 16 bases in the middle. The CDR3 reads CAWSPRGARQPQHF. The CDR3, as DNA: TGTGCCTGGAGCCCCCGGGGGGCTAGGCAGCCCCAGCATTTT.

The sample holds one count of this clone. The rearrangement links TRBV28 to TRBJ2-7, with TRBD1 identical over 9 bases. With V trimmed by 4 bases and J by 0 bases, 7 bases remained unmatched. Germline V CDR1 and CDR2: MDHEN, SYDVKM. The CDR3 is made up of 16 amino acids. This chain's CDR3 is CASSSGGQGLSYEQYF. The CDR3 coding sequence is TGTGCCAGCAGTTCGGGGGGACAGGGACTCTCCTACGAGCAGTACTTC.

The chain couples TRBV7-9 to TRBJ2-2; no definite D call. Germline CDR1 and CDR2: SEHNR and FQNEAQ (reference sequence). With 2 bases removed from V and 0 bases from J, the gap between germline ends came to 4 bases. This CDR3 spans 14 amino acids. CDR3 nucleotides: TGTGCCAGCAGCTTAAGGTCGAACACCGGGGAGCTGTTTTTT. This gives the protein CASSLRSNTGELFF.

The chain recombines TRBV4-2 with TRBJ1-4; TRBD1 matches at 9 bases. The length of the CDR3 is 16 residues. Per germline, CDR1 LGHNA and CDR2 YNFKEQ. J lost 5 bases, V lost 1 base, and 5 bases had no gene match. DNA for the CDR3: TGTGCCAGCAGCCAAGCCTCCGGGACAGGGAATGAAAAACTGTTTTTT. Residues: CASSQASGTGNEKLFF.

The chain employs TRBV19 and TRBJ1-1; 7 bases agree with TRBD1. The CDR3 loop spans 15 amino acids. The V gene end was trimmed by 4 bases and the J gene end by 0 bases; junction bases not matched to a gene: 5. The germline V gene encodes CDR1 LNHDA and CDR2 SQIVND (reference sequence). CDR3 nucleotide sequence: TGTGCCAGTAGTAGAACAGGGGTGGTGAACACTGAAGCTTTCTTT. It yields the protein CASSRTGVVNTEAFF.

The chain recombines TRBV7-3 with TRBJ2-3; the D gene is possibly TRBD2 (6 bases). Between the trimmed V and J ends, which lost 3 bases and 6 bases, there was a span of 13 bases. Per the germline V gene, CDR1 is SGHTA and CDR2 is FQGTGA. The CDR3 totals 14 residues. In DNA, the CDR3 is TGTGCCAGCAGCTTTCGCGGGGCTCGGGATACGCAGTATTTT. The encoded protein is CASSFRGARDTQYF.

V usage is TRBV19 and J usage is TRBJ2-3, with TRBD1 matching 7 bases. V lost 3 bases to trimming and J lost 3 bases; unmatched junction nucleotides: 9. The germline V gene has CDR1 LNHDA and CDR2 SQIVND (reference sequence). The length of the CDR3 is 16 residues. As DNA, the CDR3 is TGTGCCAGTAGTATGATGGACAGGTCGGGTACAGATACGCAGTATTTT. It yields the protein CASSMMDRSGTDTQYF.

The chain recombines TRBV19 with TRBJ1-2; 10 bases fit TRBD1. Germline trimming cut 6 bases from V and 4 bases from J; bases unmatched to any gene: 11. CDR1 and CDR2 from the germline V gene are LNHDA and SQIVND (reference sequence). This CDR3 spans 16 amino acids. In nucleotides, the CDR3 is TGTGCCAGTAGAAATTCTGGGACAGGGGCGGGCTATGGCTACACCTTC. It translates to CASRNSGTGAGYGYTF. The full variable domain, completed using reference TRBV19 and TRBJ1-2, is DGGITQSPKYLFRKEGQNVTLSCEQNLNHDAMYWYRQDPGQGLRLIYYSQIVNDFQKGDIAEGYSVSREKKESFPLTVTSAQKNPTAFYLCASRNSGTGAGYGYTFGSGTRLTVV.

The chain is built from TRBV28 and TRBJ2-3; D possibly corresponds to TRBD1 (5 bases). V was trimmed by 4 bases and J by 6 bases, leaving 14 bases between them. Per germline, CDR1 MDHEN and CDR2 SYDVKM. The CDR3 is made up of 14 amino acids. CDR3 nucleotide sequence: TGTGCCAGCAGTTATCGAGCAGGGTCGGATACGCAGTATTTT. This codes for CASSYRAGSDTQYF.

The chain carries TRBV5-6 and TRBJ1-2, with no clear D. V was pared by 1 base and J by 4 bases, with 8 bases between. The CDR3 runs to 13 residues. CDR1 and CDR2 (germline): SGHDT, YYEEEE. CDR3 residues: CASSLSNLYGYTF. DNA for the CDR3: TGTGCCAGCAGCTTGTCAAACCTCTATGGCTACACCTTC. Variable domain in full (rest from reference TRBV5-6 and TRBJ1-2): DAGVTQSPTHLIKTRGQQVTLRCSPKSGHDTVSWYQQALGQGPQFIFQYYEEEERQRGNFPDRFSGHQFPNYSSELNVNALLLGDSALYLCASSLSNLYGYTFGSGTRLTVV.

J is TRBJ2-2 and V is TRBV19; TRBD1 matches 12 bases. V shed 9 bases and J 4 bases; nucleotides not matched to a gene: 9. The germline CDR1 and CDR2 sequences are LNHDA and SQIVND (reference sequence). CDR3 length: 16 residues. In DNA form, the CDR3 reads TGTGCCAGGGGGACAGGGGGCCATCGGGGCACCGGGGAGCTGTTTTTT. It translates to CARGTGGHRGTGELFF.